The TCR beta chain described here comes from a study of CD8+ T cells in alopecia areata. About the study: The tofacitinib course ran for 6 to 18 months and was followed by 6 months off drug. Study conclusions and caveats: On tofacitinib, scalp clonality and expanded CD8+ clones among top 100 fell significantly. Resident alphabeta T cells of normal skin are also sequenced in scalp samples.

As regards this clone: The target antigen is unknown.

Extracted RNA was reverse transcribed into cDNA, the sequencing template. Sequenced by immunoSEQ multiplex PCR; TCRdb stores in-frame clones only, minus some. Of some 96,000 clones in the sample, approximately 66% were seen once. The CDR3 has 16 amino acids. Deletions cut 1 base from V and 1 base from J, with 13 bases between. Germline V gene data show CDR1 as LGHNA and CDR2 as YSLEER. Treatment here: oral pan-JAK inhibitor, 5-10 mg twice daily. Collected material from alopecia areata patients comprised lesional scalp punch biopsies and peripheral blood. The sample here was CD8+ T cells sorted from blood, taken at week 4, from a patient treated with tofacitinib. The chain employs TRBV4-3 and TRBJ1-2; no clear D. This TCR derives from a human donor with alopecia areata. The chain's CDR3 is CASSQGVAGLNYGYTF. The CDR3 bases are TGCGCCAGCAGCCAAGGGGTGGCGGGCCTTAACTATGGCTACACCTTC.